This TCR beta chain was profiled in a study of shared clonotypes between healthy human individuals. Each PCR replicate from the sorted subsets contained 200 to 250 ng DNA, which is about 31,000 T cell genomes. Data came from immunoSEQ multiplex PCR; TCRdb stores just in-frame clones and leaves some out. Of over 850,000 clones in the sample, 75% to 80% are singletons; the top ten hold about 0.52%. Germline V CDR1 and CDR2: WNHNN, SYGVQD (reference sequence). J gave up 3 bases and V 5 bases, and 1 base lay outside the gene matches. The CDR3 sequence is 14 residues long. The authors divided CD4+ cells into CD45RA+ naive and CD45RA-negative memory subsets. This clone has a handful of counts. The sample carries other DNA sequences with the same CDR3.

The sample taken for sequencing was memory CD4+ T cells from PBMCs. The subset is: CD45RA-negative fraction. The TCR sequence derives from a man aged 18 to 29 in good health. Some clones in this sample may be carry-over from other donors' samples. V usage is TRBV10-1 and J usage is TRBJ2-7; the match to TRBD2 covers 13 bases. CDR3 sequence (DNA): TGCGCCAGCAGTCGGACTAGCGGGAGCTACGAGCAGTACTTC. Amino acids: CASSRTSGSYEQYF.